This entry lists 20 T cell receptor beta chains sequenced from one sample in a study of T cell responses to AZD1222 COVID-19 vaccine. Sequenced by immunoSEQ multiplex PCR; TCRdb stores in-frame clones only, minus some. The sample contains over 120,000 clones, about 93% of which appear only once. The source material was peripheral blood, sampled on day 0 of AZD1222 vaccination. The receptor source for this set is an adult in good health.

The chain carries TRBV28 and TRBJ1-2; D not resolved. V gave up 5 bases and J gave up 1 base, with 11 bases separating them. The germline V gene encodes CDR1 MDHEN and CDR2 SYDVKM. This CDR3 comprises 14 residues. CDR3 DNA: TGTGCCAGCAGTCAACGTACAGTTAACTATGGCTACACCTTC. It encodes CASSQRTVNYGYTF.

The chain is built from TRBV27 and TRBJ1-1; 8 bases fit TRBD1. V dropped 3 bases and J dropped 4; count of bases not matched to a gene: 4. Germline V gives CDR1 MNHEY, CDR2 SMNVEV (reference sequence). This CDR3 is 14 amino acids long. The CDR3 sequence: CASSFRGLGTEAFF. The DNA for the CDR3 is TGTGCCAGCAGTTTCAGGGGGCTCGGCACTGAAGCTTTCTTT.

The chain is built from TRBV5-1 and TRBJ1-2; the D gene is possibly TRBD1 (5 bases). The CDR3 extends over 14 amino acids. The V end was cut by 4 bases, the J end by 1 base, with 11 bases between. Germline assignment: CDR1 SGHRS and CDR2 YFSETQ. CDR3 DNA: TGCGCCAGCAGCCCTGGGACGGATAACTATGGCTACACCTTC. It is translated as CASSPGTDNYGYTF.

This chain uses TRBV3-1 (or the pseudogene TRBV3-2) with TRBJ1-4; TRBD1 matches 8 bases. Unmatched junction bases numbered 1, after V lost 4 bases and J lost 3 bases. The CDR3 loop spans 14 amino acids. CDR1 is LGHDT and CDR2 is YNNKEL in the germline V gene (reference sequence). The CDR3 loop reads CASSRTGPNEKLFF. For the CDR3, the DNA is TGTGCCAGCAGCCGGACAGGGCCTAATGAAAAACTGTTTTTT.

This clone was found once. V usage is TRBV14 and J usage is TRBJ2-5, with unresolved D. This CDR3 is built from 14 residues. The ends were cut back, 0 bases at V and 1 base at J, with 6 bases in the middle. The germline CDR1 and CDR2 sequences are SGHDN and FVKESK. DNA for the CDR3: TGTGCCAGCAGCCAAGATTCTGTCCAAGAGACCCAGTACTTC. The encoded protein is CASSQDSVQETQYF.

The V gene is TRBV2, the J gene TRBJ1-2, with D uncertain. Trimming removed 8 bases at V and 5 bases at J, with 12 bases between. CDR3 length: 12 amino acids. CDR1 and CDR2 from the germline V gene are SNHLY and FYNNEI. The CDR3 is CASGKDGYGYTF. The CDR3 DNA follows: TGTGCCAGCGGCAAGGACGGATATGGCTACACCTTC.

This chain links TRBV11-2 with TRBJ2-7; 10 nucleotides line up with TRBD1. Germline V lookup: CDR1 SGHAT, CDR2 FQNNGV. This CDR3 contains 16 residues. With 3 bases clipped from V and 6 bases from J, the junction kept 11 bases outside the gene matches. Written as DNA, the CDR3 is TGTGCCAGCAGCTTGGGGACAGGGGTAGAAGGTGGCGAGCAGTACTTC. Encoded protein: CASSLGTGVEGGEQYF.

This chain links TRBV21-1 with TRBJ2-1; the table's D gene call, TRBD2, was not cross checked with the DNA. TRBV21-1 constitutes a pseudogene. This CDR3 contains 13 residues. CDR3 residues: CASSKIPSDEQFF. The CDR3 DNA reads TGTGCCAGCAGCAAGATTCCTAGCGATGAGCAGTTCTTC.

The chain recombines TRBV6-5 with TRBJ2-1; D perhaps matches TRBD2 (6 bases). V was cut by 5 bases and J by 10 bases, with 15 bases left in between. CDR1 is MNHEY and CDR2 is SVGAGI in the germline V gene. The CDR3 runs to 13 residues. The CDR3, as DNA: TGTGCCAGCAGTCCCTATAGCGGCAGGGAGCAGTTCTTC. Amino acids: CASSPYSGREQFF.

The chain has TRBV4-2 and TRBJ1-6, with D perhaps TRBD1 (5 bases). The CDR3 covers 15 residues. With 5 bases removed from V and 8 bases from J, the gap between germline ends came to 16 bases. CDR1 is LGHNA and CDR2 is YNFKEQ in the germline V gene. The CDR3 protein is CASSVLGPGHSPLHF. DNA of the CDR3: TGTGCCAGCAGCGTTTTGGGGCCAGGCCATTCACCCCTCCACTTT.

DNA of the CDR3: TGTGCCAGCAGTCAGCGGGAGGGCCTCTACAATGAGCAGTTCTTC. Translation gives CASSQREGLYNEQFF. The chain couples TRBV5-8 to TRBJ2-1, with TRBD2 matching over 10 bases. Germline lookup yields CDR1 SGHTS and CDR2 YDEGEE. The CDR3 loop spans 15 amino acids. Trimming at V came to 5 bases and at J to 3 bases, leaving 5 bases not matched to a gene.

This rearrangement joins TRBV2 to TRBJ2-7; 7 bases align to TRBD2. This CDR3 has 15 residues. Germline assignment: CDR1 SNHLY and CDR2 FYNNEI. Losses at the gene ends were 1 base for V and 1 base for J; bases not matched to a gene: 4. The CDR3 reads CASSEGGAGSYEQYF. CDR3 in DNA: TGTGCCAGCAGTGAAGGGGGAGCGGGGTCCTACGAGCAGTACTTC.

The count of this clone is one. The CDR3 is CASRAPGLAAYEQYF. The CDR3 DNA is TGTGCCAGCCGAGCCCCGGGACTAGCGGCCTACGAGCAGTACTTC. The chain joins TRBV28 to TRBJ2-7; 11 positions agree with TRBD2. This CDR3 has 15 amino acids. The J segment lost 2 bases and the V segment lost 8 bases, leaving 8 bases of the junction unmatched. CDR1 and CDR2 from the germline V gene are MDHEN and SYDVKM.

This clone occurred once. This chain connects TRBV4-1 to TRBJ2-3; 7 bases align to TRBD2. Germline loops: CDR1 MGHRA, CDR2 YSYEKL. This CDR3 has 16 amino acids. Trimming removed 0 bases from V and 4 bases from J; junction bases left unmatched: 7. Here the CDR3 DNA reads TGCGCCAGCAGCCAAGACCGCGGGAGCAGCCCAGATACGCAGTATTTT. It codes for CASSQDRGSSPDTQYF.

V gene TRBV24-1 combines with J gene TRBJ1-2; D uncertain. Looked up from germline, CDR1 is KGHDR and CDR2 is SFDVKD. CDR3 length: 17 residues. V lost 3 bases, J lost 8 bases, and 24 bases lay in between. CDR3 bases: TGTGCCACCAGTGATCATTTCCGACCGATACAACAGCTGGGCTACACCTTC. Its protein product is CATSDHFRPIQQLGYTF.

The chain combines TRBV19 with TRBJ1-2; D remains unclear. V lost 2 bases to trimming and J lost 4 bases, with 8 bases between them. CDR3 length equals 13 residues. Looked up from germline, CDR1 is LNHDA and CDR2 is SQIVND (reference sequence). The chain's CDR3 is CASSINSLYGYTF. The DNA for the CDR3 is TGTGCCAGTAGTATAAATAGCCTCTATGGCTACACCTTC.

V and J are TRBV6-5 and TRBJ2-7; a weak D match, TRBD1 (6 bases). CDR3 size: 15 residues. V was shortened by 5 bases and J by 2 bases, with 16 bases between the two germline ends. Germline CDR1 MNHEY, CDR2 SVGAGI. The CDR3 loop is CASSRGPDRTYEQYF. The CDR3 DNA reads as TGTGCCAGCAGTAGGGGTCCGGACAGAACCTACGAGCAGTACTTC.

The J gene is TRBJ1-2, the V gene TRBV4-1; D unresolved. This CDR3 has 12 residues. V shed 1 base and J shed 2 bases, with 2 bases lying between them. Germline CDR1 is MGHRA and CDR2 is YSYEKL. The CDR3 coding sequence is TGCGCCAGCAGCCAAGGCAACTATGGCTACACCTTC. Its protein product is CASSQGNYGYTF.

This clone was counted between two and nine times. The chain links TRBV9 to TRBJ1-1; unclear D gene. Germline V gene data show CDR1 as SGDLS and CDR2 as YYNGEE. With 4 bases removed from V and 7 bases from J, the gap between germline ends came to 14 bases. The CDR3 runs to 13 residues. The CDR3 nucleotides are TGTGCCAGCAGCCGTAGCATATCTGGTGAAGCTTTCTTT. It codes for CASSRSISGEAFF.

The chain recombines TRBV3-1 (or the pseudogene TRBV3-2) with TRBJ1-4; tentative D call: TRBD1 (5 bases). The CDR3 is made up of 14 amino acids. Germline V gene lookup returns CDR1 LGHDT and CDR2 YNNKEL (reference sequence). Deletions cut 1 base from V and 10 bases from J, with 13 bases between. CDR3 region: CASSQGGEEAKLFF. The DNA for the CDR3 is TGTGCCAGCAGCCAAGGGGGGGAAGAGGCAAAACTGTTTTTT.